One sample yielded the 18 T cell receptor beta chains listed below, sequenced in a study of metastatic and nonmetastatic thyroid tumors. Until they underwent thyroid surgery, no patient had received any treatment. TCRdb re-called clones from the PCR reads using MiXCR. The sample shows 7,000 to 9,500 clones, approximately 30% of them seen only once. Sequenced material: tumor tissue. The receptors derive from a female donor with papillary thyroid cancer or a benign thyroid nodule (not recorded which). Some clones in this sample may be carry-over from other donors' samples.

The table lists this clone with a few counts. CDR3 DNA: TGTGCCAGCAGTGAATCGGGCCCCCGGTCCGGTGAGCAGTTCTTC. Protein sequence: CASSESGPRSGEQFF. The rearrangement links TRBV2 to TRBJ2-1; D uncertain. The CDR3 runs 15 residues. From germline, CDR1 is SNHLY and CDR2 FYNNEI. V lost 2 bases and J 9 bases, leaving 17 bases between the germline ends.

The CDR3 bases are TGTGCCAGCAGCCAGATACAGGGGCAGGGGACTGAAGCTTTCTTT. It specifies CASSQIQGQGTEAFF. The chain carries TRBV11-2 and TRBJ1-1; 7 bases are a match to TRBD1. The trim removed 5 bases at V and 5 bases at J, leaving 11 bases unmatched. This CDR3 comprises 15 residues. Germline V gene sequence: CDR1 SGHAT, CDR2 FQNNGV.

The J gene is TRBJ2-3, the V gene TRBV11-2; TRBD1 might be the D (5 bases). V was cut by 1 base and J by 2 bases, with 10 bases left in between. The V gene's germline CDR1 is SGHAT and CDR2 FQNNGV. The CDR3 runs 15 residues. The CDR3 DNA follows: TGTGCCAGCAGCTTAGGGGGCGGCCTCACAGATACGCAGTATTTT. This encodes CASSLGGGLTDTQYF.

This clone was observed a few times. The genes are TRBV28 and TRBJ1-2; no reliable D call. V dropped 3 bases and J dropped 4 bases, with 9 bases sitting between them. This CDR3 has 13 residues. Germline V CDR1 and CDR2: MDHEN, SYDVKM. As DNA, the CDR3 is TGTGCCAGCAGTTTGCGACCAAGCTATGGCTACACCTTC. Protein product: CASSLRPSYGYTF.

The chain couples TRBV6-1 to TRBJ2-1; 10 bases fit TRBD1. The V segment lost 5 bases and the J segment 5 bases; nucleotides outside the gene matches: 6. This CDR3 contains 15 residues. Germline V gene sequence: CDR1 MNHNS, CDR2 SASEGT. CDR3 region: CASSTGTGEDNEQFF. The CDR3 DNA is TGTGCCAGCAGTACCGGGACAGGGGAAGACAATGAGCAGTTCTTC.

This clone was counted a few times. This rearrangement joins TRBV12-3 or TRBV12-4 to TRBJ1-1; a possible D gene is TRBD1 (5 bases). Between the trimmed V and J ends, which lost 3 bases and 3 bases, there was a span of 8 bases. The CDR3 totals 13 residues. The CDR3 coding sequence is TGTGCCAGCAGTTTCGGGGGGTACACTGAAGCTTTCTTT. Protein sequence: CASSFGGYTEAFF.

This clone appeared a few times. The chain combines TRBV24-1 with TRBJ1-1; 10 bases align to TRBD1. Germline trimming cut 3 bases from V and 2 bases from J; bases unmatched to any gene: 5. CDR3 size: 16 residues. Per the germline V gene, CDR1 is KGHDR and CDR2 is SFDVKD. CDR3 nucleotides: TGTGCCACCAGTGATGGGACAGGGGCCCGAAACACTGAAGCTTTCTTT. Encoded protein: CATSDGTGARNTEAFF.

CDR3 sequence: CASRTTPDRPGGGYTF. DNA for the CDR3: TGTGCCAGCAGAACCACGCCTGACAGGCCCGGGGGGGGCTACACCTTC. The chain combines TRBV5-5 with TRBJ1-2; weak D call: TRBD1 (6 bases). Trimming pared 5 bases from V and 8 bases from J, leaving 25 bases between. CDR1 is SGHKS, CDR2 YYEKEE, per germline (reference sequence). The CDR3 consists of 16 residues.

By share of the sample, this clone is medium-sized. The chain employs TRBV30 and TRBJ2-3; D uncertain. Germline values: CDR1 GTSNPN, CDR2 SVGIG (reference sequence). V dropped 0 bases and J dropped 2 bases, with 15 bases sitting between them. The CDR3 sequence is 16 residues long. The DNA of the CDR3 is TGTGCCTGGAGTGTAGACGCGGTACCTTACACAGATACGCAGTATTTT. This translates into CAWSVDAVPYTDTQYF. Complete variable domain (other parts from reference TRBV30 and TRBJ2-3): SQTIHQWPATLVQPVGSPLSLECTVEGTSNPNLYWYRQAAGRGLQLLFYSVGIGQISSEVPQNLSASRPQDRQFILSSKKLLLSDSGFYLCAWSVDAVPYTDTQYFGPGTRLTVL.

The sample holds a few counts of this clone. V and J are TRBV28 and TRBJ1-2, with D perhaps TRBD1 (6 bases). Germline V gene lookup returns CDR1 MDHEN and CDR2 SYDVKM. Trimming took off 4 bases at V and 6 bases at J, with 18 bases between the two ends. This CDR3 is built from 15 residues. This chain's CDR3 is CASSSSGQSANGYTF. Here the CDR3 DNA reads TGTGCCAGCAGTTCATCTGGACAGTCGGCTAATGGCTACACCTTC.

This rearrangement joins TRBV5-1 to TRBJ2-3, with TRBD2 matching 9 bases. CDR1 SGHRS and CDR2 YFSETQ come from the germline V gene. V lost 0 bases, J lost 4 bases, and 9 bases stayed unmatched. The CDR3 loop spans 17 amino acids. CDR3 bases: TGCGCCAGCAGCTTGGCGGCGGGGGGGTGGACCTCAGATACGCAGTATTTT. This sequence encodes CASSLAAGGWTSDTQYF. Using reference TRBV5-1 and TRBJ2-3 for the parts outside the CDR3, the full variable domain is KAGVTQTPRYLIKTRGQQVTLSCSPISGHRSVSWYQQTPGQGLQFLFEYFSETQRNKGNFPGRFSGRQFSNSRSEMNVSTLELGDSALYLCASSLAAGGWTSDTQYFGPGTRLTVL.

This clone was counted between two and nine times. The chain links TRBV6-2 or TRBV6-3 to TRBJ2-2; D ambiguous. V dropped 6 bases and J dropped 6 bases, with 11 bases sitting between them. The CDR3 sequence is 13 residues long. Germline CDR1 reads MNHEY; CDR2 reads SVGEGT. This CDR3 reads CASSLRQAGELFF. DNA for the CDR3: TGTGCCAGCAGCCTAAGACAAGCCGGGGAGCTGTTTTTT.

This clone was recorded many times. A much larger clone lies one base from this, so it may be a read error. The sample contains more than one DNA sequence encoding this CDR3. The DNA for the CDR3 is TGTGCCAGCAGTTCCTCCGGGACAGGGCTGACCCAGTACTTC. Translating gives CASSSSGTGLTQYF. This sequence joins TRBV28 and TRBJ2-5; 9 bases match TRBD1. V dropped 4 bases and J dropped 7; count of bases not matched to a gene: 7. Germline values: CDR1 MDHEN, CDR2 SYDVKM. This CDR3 spans 14 amino acids.

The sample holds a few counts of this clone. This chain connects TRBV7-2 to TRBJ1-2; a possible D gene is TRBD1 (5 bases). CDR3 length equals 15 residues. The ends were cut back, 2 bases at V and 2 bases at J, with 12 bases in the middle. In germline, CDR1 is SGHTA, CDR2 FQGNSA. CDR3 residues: CASSLTGGKNYGYTF. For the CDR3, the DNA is TGTGCCAGCAGCTTAACGGGGGGAAAAAACTATGGCTACACCTTC.

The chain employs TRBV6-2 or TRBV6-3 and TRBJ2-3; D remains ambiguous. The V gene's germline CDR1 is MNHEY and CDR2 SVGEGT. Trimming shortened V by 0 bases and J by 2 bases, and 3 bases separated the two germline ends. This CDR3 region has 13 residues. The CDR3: CASSYSVTDTQYF. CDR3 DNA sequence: TGTGCCAGCAGTTACTCTGTCACAGATACGCAGTATTTT.

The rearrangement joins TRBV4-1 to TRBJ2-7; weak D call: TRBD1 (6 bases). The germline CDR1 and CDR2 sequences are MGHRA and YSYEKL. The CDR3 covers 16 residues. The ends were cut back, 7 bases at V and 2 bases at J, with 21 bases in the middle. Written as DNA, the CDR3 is TGCGCCAGCACCCCCTCCCCCGGGACATCGGCCTACGAGCAGTACTTC. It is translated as CASTPSPGTSAYEQYF.

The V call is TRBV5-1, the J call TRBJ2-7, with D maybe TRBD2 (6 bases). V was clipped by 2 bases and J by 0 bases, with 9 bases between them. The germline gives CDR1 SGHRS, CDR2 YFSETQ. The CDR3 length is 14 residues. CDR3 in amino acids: CASSFTSSSYEQYF. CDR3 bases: TGCGCCAGCAGCTTCACTAGCAGCTCCTACGAGCAGTACTTC.

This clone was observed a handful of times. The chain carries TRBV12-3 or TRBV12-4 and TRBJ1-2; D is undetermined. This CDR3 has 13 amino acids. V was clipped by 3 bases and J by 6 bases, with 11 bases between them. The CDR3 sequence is CASSLKRFNGYTF. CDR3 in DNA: TGTGCCAGCAGTTTGAAGCGATTCAATGGCTACACCTTC.